The 13 T cell receptor beta chains presented below share a single source sample, sequenced in a study of T cell responses to AZD1222 COVID-19 vaccine. Repertoires were generated with immunoSEQ multiplex PCR, while TCRdb's copy carries only in-frame clones and drops some. The sample lists about 110,000 clones, 85% to 90% occurring once. Source: peripheral blood, taken on day 0 of AZD1222 vaccination. These receptors came from an adult in good health.

J is TRBJ1-3 and V is TRBV19; D might be TRBD1 (5 bases). Trimming took off 6 bases at V and 0 bases at J, with 15 bases between the two ends. The length of the CDR3 is 16 residues. The germline V gene has CDR1 LNHDA and CDR2 SQIVND (reference sequence). CDR3: CASSNGEGFSGNTIYF. The CDR3 DNA is TGTGCCAGTAGCAACGGGGAGGGGTTCTCTGGAAACACCATATATTTT.

The rearrangement links TRBV6-5 to TRBJ1-2; TRBD1 might be the D (5 bases). CDR3 size: 14 residues. CDR1 is MNHEY, CDR2 SVGAGI, per germline. Deletions cut 8 bases from V and 8 bases from J, with 21 bases between. The CDR3 sequence: CASGAVGIGDGYTF. The CDR3 bases are TGTGCCAGCGGGGCCGTTGGAATCGGGGACGGCTACACCTTC.

CDR3 coding DNA: TGTGCCACCAGCAGAGCCCTATTTGGCCGGCGGAGCACCGGGGAGCTGTTTTTT. Residues: CATSRALFGRRSTGELFF. The chain combines TRBV15 with TRBJ2-2; D remains unclear. The CDR3 contains 18 residues. V was cut by 1 base and J by 4 bases, with 19 bases left in between. Germline CDR1 LNHNV, CDR2 YYDKDF (reference sequence).

J is TRBJ2-7 and V is TRBV4-1, with D perhaps matching TRBD1 or TRBD2 (5 bases each). The CDR3 is 15 amino acids. The V end lost 1 base, the J end lost 1 base, and 11 bases lay between the germline ends. Germline V gene lookup returns CDR1 MGHRA and CDR2 YSYEKL. CDR3 DNA: TGCGCCAGCAGCCAAGGCATGGGACGGTCCTACGAGCAGTACTTC. As protein: CASSQGMGRSYEQYF.

This chain uses TRBV18 with TRBJ1-5; perhaps TRBD1 as D (6 bases). Germline CDR1 is KGHSH and CDR2 is LQKENI. The CDR3 is 17 residues long. Trimming took off 0 bases at V and 4 bases at J, with 16 bases between the two ends. CDR3 coding DNA: TGTGCCAGCTCACCACCAGGTGCAGGGGACGGGAATCAGCCCCAGCATTTT. Amino acids: CASSPPGAGDGNQPQHF.

The chain uses TRBV3-1 (or the pseudogene TRBV3-2) and TRBJ1-4, with 7 bases lining up with TRBD1. V trimming: 6 bases; J trimming: 0 bases; junction bases outside the gene matches: 4. From germline, CDR1 is LGHDT and CDR2 YNNKEL (reference sequence). This CDR3 has 15 amino acids. CDR3 amino acids: CASRDQGATNEKLFF. The CDR3 DNA reads as TGTGCCAGCAGGGATCAGGGGGCAACTAATGAAAAACTGTTTTTT.

The chain couples TRBV28 to TRBJ1-5, with no clear D. CDR1 MDHEN and CDR2 SYDVKM come from the germline V gene. V was shortened by 2 bases and J by 7 bases, with 15 bases between the two germline ends. The CDR3 consists of 15 residues. The CDR3 DNA sequence: TGTGCCAGCAGTTTACCTGCCCGAGGCGGGCAGCCCCAGCATTTT. This gives the protein CASSLPARGGQPQHF.

This chain joins TRBV18 and TRBJ1-3; D is unresolved. Germline V CDR1 and CDR2: KGHSH, LQKENI. The CDR3 is 13 amino acids. Trimming shortened V by 4 bases and J by 3 bases, and 7 bases separated the two germline ends. This CDR3 is CASSQGHGNTIYF. The CDR3 DNA reads as TGTGCCAGCTCACAGGGCCATGGAAACACCATATATTTT.

The gene calls are TRBV11-1 and TRBJ2-5; D is unclear. In germline, CDR1 is SGHAT, CDR2 FQDESV (reference sequence). This CDR3 contains 14 residues. The V end lost 3 bases, the J end lost 5 bases, and 13 bases lay between the germline ends. As DNA, the CDR3 is TGTGCCAGCAGCTTTTACCTAGGGAACGAGACCCAGTACTTC. Protein sequence: CASSFYLGNETQYF.

This chain joins TRBV6-5 and TRBJ2-7; D may be TRBD2 (5 bases). Per germline, CDR1 MNHEY and CDR2 SVGAGI. CDR3 length: 11 residues. The germline V and J ends were trimmed by 6 bases and 7 bases, with 10 bases remaining between them. This chain's CDR3 is CASSKTGEQYF. In DNA, the CDR3 is TGTGCCAGCAGCAAAACGGGGGAGCAGTACTTC.

The CDR3 is CASSFRGPYGYTF. DNA of the CDR3: TGTGCCAGCAGTTTCCGGGGCCCCTATGGCTACACCTTC. The gene calls are TRBV27 and TRBJ1-2; D is perhaps TRBD1 (5 bases). The germline CDR1 and CDR2 sequences are MNHEY and SMNVEV (reference sequence). CDR3 length: 13 residues. Trimming removed 3 bases from V and 4 bases from J, with 9 bases in between.

The CDR3 reads CASSFGIGLLATSSYNEQFF. CDR3 coding DNA: TGTGCCAGCAGTTTTGGCATTGGGCTTCTAGCGACGAGCTCCTACAATGAGCAGTTCTTC. The gene calls are TRBV28 and TRBJ2-1; a weak D match, TRBD2 (6 bases). Germline CDR1 reads MDHEN; CDR2 reads SYDVKM. The V gene lost 3 bases and the J gene lost 0 bases, with 24 bases spanning the gap. CDR3 size: 20 residues.

This sequence joins TRBV27 and TRBJ2-1, with 7 bases identical to TRBD2. J lost 2 bases, V lost 1 base, and 5 bases had no gene match. Germline-derived CDR1 and CDR2 are MNHEY and SMNVEV (reference sequence). The CDR3 runs 16 residues. The CDR3 protein is CASSLLSGKAYNEQFF. The DNA of the CDR3 is TGTGCCAGCAGTTTATTAAGCGGGAAGGCCTACAATGAGCAGTTCTTC.